The text below deals with one TCR beta chain. The target antigen is unknown. The V gene lost 4 bases and the J gene lost 3 bases, with 21 bases spanning the gap. CDR3 length equals 17 residues. Germline assignment: CDR1 SGHNT and CDR2 YYREEE (reference sequence). Healthy people donating bone marrow made up the donors. The data originate from a study of cytomegalovirus exposure and HLA in healthy donors. As for the study in general: HLA-typed donors were the source of about 85 million unique TCRs, which an early data release held.

Points from the study as a whole: For most TCR beta V segments, an earlier analysis put the productive rate at about 87% or about 30% of the time.

Use of 60 Vbeta and 13 Jbeta primers characterized the PCR. Here immunoSEQ multiplex PCR was the method, and the copy in TCRdb shows in-frame clones only, minus some. The table includes 220,000 or so clones, about 75% detected once. The chain uses TRBV5-4 and TRBJ2-3, with a weak D call TRBD2 (5 bases). Sequenced: PBMCs. The origin of this receptor is a woman aged 25 to 45 in good health and CMV-seronegative. CDR3 amino acids: CASSRQGNALGTDTQYF. CDR3 bases: TGTGCCAGCAGCCGACAAGGAAACGCACTAGGGACAGATACGCAGTATTTT.